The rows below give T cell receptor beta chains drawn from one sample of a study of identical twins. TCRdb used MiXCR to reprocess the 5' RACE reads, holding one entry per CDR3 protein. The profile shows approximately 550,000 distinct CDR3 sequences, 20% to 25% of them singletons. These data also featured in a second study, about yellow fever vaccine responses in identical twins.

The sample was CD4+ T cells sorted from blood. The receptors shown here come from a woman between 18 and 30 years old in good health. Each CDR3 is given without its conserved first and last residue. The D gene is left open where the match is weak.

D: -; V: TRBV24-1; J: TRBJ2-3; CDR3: ATSDSVLSTDTQY
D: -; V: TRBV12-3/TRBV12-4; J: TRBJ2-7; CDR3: ASSVGGSGSYEQY
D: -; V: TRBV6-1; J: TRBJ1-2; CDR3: AATIRTVIGYT
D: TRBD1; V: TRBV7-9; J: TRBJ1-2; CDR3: ASSPNSQGGYT
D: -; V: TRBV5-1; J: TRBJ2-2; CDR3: ASSWGTNTGELF
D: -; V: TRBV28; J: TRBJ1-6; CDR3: ASSSAATGNSPLH
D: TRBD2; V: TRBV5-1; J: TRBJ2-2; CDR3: ASSPPRRGATGELF
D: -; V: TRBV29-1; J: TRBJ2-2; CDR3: SVESGGRTGELF
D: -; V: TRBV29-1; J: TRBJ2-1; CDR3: SGTDLYNEQF
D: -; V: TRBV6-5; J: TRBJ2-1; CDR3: ASSSHLGAENNEQF
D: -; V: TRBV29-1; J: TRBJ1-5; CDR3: SAGQSNQPQH
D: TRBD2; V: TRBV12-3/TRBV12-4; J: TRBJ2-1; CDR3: ASRGGGLNEQF
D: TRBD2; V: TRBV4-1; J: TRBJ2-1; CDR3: ASSQAWGVSGSNEQF
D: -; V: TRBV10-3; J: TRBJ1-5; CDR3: AIRKGEDQPQH
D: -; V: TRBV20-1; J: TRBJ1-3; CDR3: SASRGPYSGNTIY
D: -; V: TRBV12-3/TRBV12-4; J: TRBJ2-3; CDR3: ASRPGSGMPDTQY
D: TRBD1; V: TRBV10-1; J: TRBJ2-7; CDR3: ASSTNPGQGPYEQY
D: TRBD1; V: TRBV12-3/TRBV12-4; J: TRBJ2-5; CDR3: ASRDRGAETQY
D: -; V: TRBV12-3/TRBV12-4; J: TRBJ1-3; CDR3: ASRFSISGNTIY
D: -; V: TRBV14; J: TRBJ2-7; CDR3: ASSQSAGRTYEQY
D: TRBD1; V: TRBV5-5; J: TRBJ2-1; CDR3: ASSPGTGIYNEQF
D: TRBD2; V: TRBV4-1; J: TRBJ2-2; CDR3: ASSQGRGTSGSRNTGELF